This T cell receptor (beta chain) was recorded in a study of regulatory T cells in long-lasting Graves disease. Time point reported: persistent/refractory GD, antithyroid drugs over 5 years with positive TRAb. PBMC-extracted RNA yielded the TCR library. iRepertoire HTBI primers and Arm-PCR of CDR3 regions built TCR beta libraries. TCRdb independently ran MiXCR on the multiplex PCR reads; one entry per CDR3 protein. The sample carries about 660,000 distinct CDR3 sequences, 30% recorded once. V was trimmed by 6 bases and J by 2 bases, leaving 19 bases between them. The CDR3 consists of 16 residues. Germline loops: CDR1 MNHNS, CDR2 SASEGT.

The sequencing here drew on peripheral blood mononuclear cells (PBMCs), taken when the disease was refractory, from a patient treated with antithyroid drugs. The source is a female donor with Graves disease. This chain uses TRBV6-1 with TRBJ2-5; tentatively, D is TRBD1 or TRBD2 (5 bases each). The CDR3 bases are TGTGCCAGCAGCCCCAACCCCGGGACGAATCAAGAGACCCAGTACTTC. This encodes CASSPNPGTNQETQYF.